This is a list of T cell receptor beta chains from one sample in a study of cytomegalovirus exposure and HLA in healthy donors. Clones were read by immunoSEQ multiplex PCR, and TCRdb kept only the in-frame ones, dropping some. The sample carries some 150,000 clones, roughly 83% recorded once. The sequenced sample consisted of PBMCs. Receptor source: a human donor in good health. The CDR3 runs from the conserved cysteine through the conserved F or W. Fields, in order: J gene, D gene, clone size, V gene, CDR3 protein, CDR3 DNA. The D gene is left open where the match is weak. Part of the rows lack a size; the others show once, few, many or a class for expanded clones.

j_call: TRBJ1-5; d_call: NA; clone_size: few; v_call: TRBV15; cdr3_aa: CATSRAIRGTNYQPQHF; cdr3_nt: TGTGCCACCAGCAGAGCAATCCGAGGGACAAATTATCAGCCCCAGCATTTT
j_call: TRBJ1-2; d_call: NA; clone_size: NA; v_call: TRBV30; cdr3_aa: CAWFGAGYTF; cdr3_nt: TGTGCCTGGTTTGGAGCTGGCTACACCTTC
j_call: TRBJ2-3; d_call: NA; clone_size: NA; v_call: TRBV9; cdr3_aa: CASSVDDGAPSTDTQYF; cdr3_nt: TGTGCCAGCAGCGTAGACGATGGGGCTCCTAGCACAGATACGCAGTATTTT
j_call: TRBJ1-5; d_call: TRBD1; clone_size: NA; v_call: TRBV15; cdr3_aa: CATSSPTGGYNQPQHF; cdr3_nt: TGTGCCACCAGCAGCCCGACAGGGGGATACAATCAGCCCCAGCATTTT
j_call: TRBJ2-7; d_call: TRBD1; clone_size: NA; v_call: TRBV19; cdr3_aa: CASSIPSSTGTREQYF; cdr3_nt: TGTGCCAGTAGTATCCCCTCATCGACAGGGACGAGGGAGCAGTACTTC
j_call: TRBJ2-7; d_call: TRBD1; clone_size: NA; v_call: TRBV19; cdr3_aa: CASTPTGATYEQYF; cdr3_nt: TGTGCCAGTACCCCGACAGGGGCGACCTACGAGCAGTACTTC
j_call: TRBJ2-5; d_call: NA; clone_size: NA; v_call: TRBV5-8; cdr3_aa: CASSEALEQETQYF; cdr3_nt: TGTGCCAGCAGTGAGGCGCTGGAGCAAGAGACCCAGTACTTC
j_call: TRBJ2-2; d_call: NA; clone_size: NA; v_call: TRBV2; cdr3_aa: CASKSVGELFF; cdr3_nt: TGTGCCAGTAAGAGTGTCGGGGAGCTGTTTTTT
j_call: TRBJ2-3; d_call: TRBD1; clone_size: NA; v_call: TRBV5-6; cdr3_aa: CASSPTGGEDTQYF; cdr3_nt: TGTGCCAGCAGCCCGACAGGGGGCGAGGATACGCAGTATTTT
j_call: TRBJ1-3; d_call: NA; clone_size: NA; v_call: TRBV5-1; cdr3_aa: CASSLDRGGNTIYF; cdr3_nt: TGCGCCAGCAGCTTGGACCGGGGAGGAAACACCATATATTTT
j_call: TRBJ1-1; d_call: TRBD1; clone_size: NA; v_call: TRBV30; cdr3_aa: CAWIQGEYTEAFF; cdr3_nt: TGTGCCTGGATTCAGGGGGAATACACTGAAGCTTTCTTT
j_call: TRBJ2-1; d_call: NA; clone_size: NA; v_call: TRBV7-8; cdr3_aa: CASSFSITGGYNEQFF; cdr3_nt: TGTGCCAGCAGCTTTAGTATTACCGGGGGATACAATGAGCAGTTCTTC
j_call: TRBJ1-1; d_call: TRBD1; clone_size: NA; v_call: TRBV5-1; cdr3_aa: CASSLGDREFAEAFF; cdr3_nt: TGCGCCAGCAGCTTGGGGGACAGGGAGTTTGCTGAAGCTTTCTTT
j_call: TRBJ1-6; d_call: NA; clone_size: NA; v_call: TRBV6-5; cdr3_aa: CASSSQGLSGSPLHF; cdr3_nt: TGTGCCAGCAGTTCCCAGGGATTGAGTGGTTCACCCCTCCACTTT
j_call: TRBJ2-6; d_call: TRBD1; clone_size: NA; v_call: TRBV15; cdr3_aa: CATSRDGTGNSGANVLTF; cdr3_nt: TGTGCCACCAGCAGAGACGGGACAGGGAACTCTGGGGCCAACGTCCTGACTTTC
j_call: TRBJ1-1; d_call: NA; clone_size: few; v_call: TRBV6-5; cdr3_aa: CASSYPQAEAFF; cdr3_nt: TGTGCCAGCAGTTACCCCCAGGCAGAAGCTTTCTTT
j_call: TRBJ2-3; d_call: TRBD2; clone_size: once; v_call: TRBV6-5; cdr3_aa: CASGHSGGASDTQYF; cdr3_nt: TGTGCCAGCGGTCATAGCGGGGGGGCTTCAGATACGCAGTATTTT
j_call: TRBJ2-2; d_call: TRBD1; clone_size: NA; v_call: TRBV6-5; cdr3_aa: CASSLTGVSTGELFF; cdr3_nt: TGTGCCAGCAGTTTAACAGGGGTTTCCACCGGGGAGCTGTTTTTT
j_call: TRBJ1-2; d_call: NA; clone_size: NA; v_call: TRBV6-6; cdr3_aa: CASSPGANYGYTF; cdr3_nt: TGTGCCAGCAGTCCAGGGGCTAACTATGGCTACACCTTC
j_call: TRBJ1-1; d_call: NA; clone_size: few; v_call: TRBV5-1; cdr3_aa: CASSFSSNTEAFF; cdr3_nt: TGCGCCAGCAGCTTTAGCTCCAACACTGAAGCTTTCTTT
j_call: TRBJ2-5; d_call: NA; clone_size: once; v_call: TRBV7-9; cdr3_aa: CSSSLRARGGETQYF; cdr3_nt: TGTTCCAGCAGCCTTAGGGCAAGGGGGGGAGAGACCCAGTACTTC
j_call: TRBJ2-5; d_call: NA; clone_size: NA; v_call: TRBV5-4; cdr3_aa: CASSLMRAQETQYF; cdr3_nt: TGTGCCAGTAGCTTGATGAGGGCCCAAGAGACCCAGTACTTC